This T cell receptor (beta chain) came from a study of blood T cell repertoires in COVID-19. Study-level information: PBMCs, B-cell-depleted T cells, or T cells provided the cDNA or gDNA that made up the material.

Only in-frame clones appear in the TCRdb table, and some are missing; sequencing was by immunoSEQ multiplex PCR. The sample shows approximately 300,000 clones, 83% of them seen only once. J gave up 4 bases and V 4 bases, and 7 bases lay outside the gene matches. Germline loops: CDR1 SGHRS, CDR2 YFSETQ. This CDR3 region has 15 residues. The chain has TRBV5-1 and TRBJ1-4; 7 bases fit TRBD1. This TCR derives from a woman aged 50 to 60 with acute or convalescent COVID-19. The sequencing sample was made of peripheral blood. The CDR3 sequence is CASSPRTGLNEKLFF. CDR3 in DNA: TGCGCCAGCAGCCCTAGGACAGGACTTAATGAAAAACTGTTTTTT.